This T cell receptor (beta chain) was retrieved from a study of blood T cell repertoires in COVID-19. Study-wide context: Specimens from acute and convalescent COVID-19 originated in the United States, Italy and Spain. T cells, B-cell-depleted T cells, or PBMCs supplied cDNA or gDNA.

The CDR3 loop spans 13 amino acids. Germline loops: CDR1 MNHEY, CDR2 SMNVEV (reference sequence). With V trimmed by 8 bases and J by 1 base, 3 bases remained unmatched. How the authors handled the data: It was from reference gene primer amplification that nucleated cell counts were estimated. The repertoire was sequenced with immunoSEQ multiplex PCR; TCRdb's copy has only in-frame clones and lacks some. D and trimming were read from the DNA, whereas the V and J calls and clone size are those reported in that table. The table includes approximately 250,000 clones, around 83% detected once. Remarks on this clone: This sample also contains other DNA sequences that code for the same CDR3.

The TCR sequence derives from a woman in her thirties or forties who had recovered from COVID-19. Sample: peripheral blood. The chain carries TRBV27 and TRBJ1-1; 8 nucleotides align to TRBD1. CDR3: CASRGQENTEAFF. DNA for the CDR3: TGTGCCAGCCGGGGACAGGAGAACACTGAAGCTTTCTTT.